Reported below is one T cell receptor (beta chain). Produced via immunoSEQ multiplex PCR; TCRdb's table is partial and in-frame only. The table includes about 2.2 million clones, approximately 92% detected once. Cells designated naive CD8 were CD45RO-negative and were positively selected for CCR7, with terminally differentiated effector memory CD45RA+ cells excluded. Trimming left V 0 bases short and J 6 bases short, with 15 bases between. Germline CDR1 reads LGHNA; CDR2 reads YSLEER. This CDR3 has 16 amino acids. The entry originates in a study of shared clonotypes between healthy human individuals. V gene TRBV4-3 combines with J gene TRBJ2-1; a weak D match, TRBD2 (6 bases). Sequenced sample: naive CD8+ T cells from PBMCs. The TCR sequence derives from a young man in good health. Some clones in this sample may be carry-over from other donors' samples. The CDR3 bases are TGCGCCAGCAGCCAAGACCGTCGGGAGTATTCCAATGAGCAGTTCTTC. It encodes CASSQDRREYSNEQFF.